These 6 T cell receptor beta chains share one sample of origin, sequenced in a study of T cell responses to AZD1222 COVID-19 vaccine (dated by TCRdb to the early 2020s). Reading the label with the study, this specimen's time point is: baseline before first vaccination. Library generation was performed with the immunoSEQ multiplex PCR assay. TCRdb provides this immuneACCESS table in a form limited to in-frame rearrangements. Some clones are lacking; in checked studies, under half of them reflect an unresolved V gene, and why the rest are absent is not known. Recorded for this sample are 150,000 to 200,000 clones; just over 85% of them occurred a single time. Around 8% of the sample is taken by the ten largest. The sample here was peripheral blood, taken on day 0 of AZD1222 vaccination. The source is an adult in good health.

In its sample, this clone was seen a few times. The chain has TRBV6-5 and TRBJ1-4; D may be TRBD1 (6 bases). Germline V lookup: CDR1 MNHEY, CDR2 SVGAGI. V was shortened by 6 bases and J by 2 bases, with 10 bases between the two germline ends. This CDR3 is built from 14 residues. The DNA of the CDR3 is TGTGCCAGCAGCACTACAGGGACTAATGAAAAACTGTTTTTT. Amino acids: CASSTTGTNEKLFF.

The rearrangement uses TRBV5-1 and TRBJ1-2; the match to TRBD1 covers 10 bases. V gave up 4 bases and J gave up 5 bases; unmatched junction bases: 14. The germline V gene has CDR1 SGHRS and CDR2 YFSETQ. The CDR3 loop spans 17 amino acids. The CDR3, as DNA: TGCGCCAGCAGCCTGTCCGGGTCCGGACAGGGGGTTTATGGCTACACCTTC. It encodes CASSLSGSGQGVYGYTF.

This chain joins TRBV7-3 and TRBJ1-4, with a tentative D call TRBD1 (6 bases). Germline loops: CDR1 SGHTA, CDR2 FQGTGA. CDR3 length: 15 residues. V was clipped by 1 base and J by 7 bases, with 13 bases between them. This CDR3 is CASSLKDVDSEKLFF. The DNA of the CDR3 is TGTGCCAGCAGCTTAAAAGACGTGGACAGTGAAAAACTGTTTTTT.

This chain links TRBV9 with TRBJ1-4; D unresolved. The CDR3 is 14 residues long. V was shortened by 4 bases and J by 8 bases, with 15 bases between the two germline ends. CDR1 and CDR2 from the germline V gene are SGDLS and YYNGEE. Here the CDR3 DNA reads TGTGCCAGCAGCCCCTCCGGCGGGAGGGAAAAACTGTTTTTT. Protein product: CASSPSGGREKLFF.

This sequence joins TRBV4-3 and TRBJ1-6; 8 positions agree with TRBD1. This CDR3 region has 15 residues. V lost 1 base to trimming and J lost 6 bases; unmatched junction nucleotides: 2. Germline V gene data show CDR1 as LGHNA and CDR2 as YSLEER. The chain's CDR3 is CASSQGTGLNSPLHF. Here the CDR3 DNA reads TGCGCCAGCAGCCAAGGGACAGGGCTTAATTCACCCCTCCACTTT.

This clone was recorded a few times. The rearrangement joins TRBV21-1 to TRBJ1-2; the table gives TRBD1 as D, unverified against the DNA. TRBV21-1 is listed as a pseudogene. The CDR3 is made up of 15 amino acids. The CDR3 reads CASSIGGQNPYGYTF. DNA for the CDR3: TGTGCCAGCAGCATTGGAGGACAGAACCCTTATGGCTACACCTTC.